This T cell receptor (beta chain) was sequenced during a study of lymphopenia after photon versus proton radiotherapy. With respect to this clone: Its antigen is unknown.

The V and J ends lost 3 bases and 4 bases respectively, with 4 bases between them. The germline V gene encodes CDR1 SGHTA and CDR2 FQGNSA. The CDR3 consists of 12 residues. Clones were sequenced by immunoSEQ multiplex PCR, and TCRdb holds only the in-frame ones, with some missing. The data hold about 65,000 clones, with around 87% observed a single time. Broader study findings: Post-nadir diversity loss with photons came from oligoclonal expansion, particularly CD8+ Temra cells. Authors raise, but do not show, better survival with proton therapy. Photon-treated patients lost naive T cells and TCR diversity; proton-treated stayed stable. Post-nadir TCR diversity decline inversely tracked overall survival among those who died.

The origin of this receptor is an elderly man with esophageal cancer. The material was peripheral blood, obtained from a patient treated with proton-based radiotherapy. The chain is built from TRBV7-2 and TRBJ2-1; D call uncertain. In nucleotides, the CDR3 is TGTGCCAGCAGCTTCACTTACAATGAGCAGTTCTTC. This translates into CASSFTYNEQFF.